Below, 32 T cell receptor beta chains from the same sample are listed, as sequenced in a study of response to subunit inactivated influenza vaccine. TCRdb itself ran the RT-PCR reads through MiXCR, one entry per CDR3 protein. The sample has 650,000 to 800,000 distinct CDR3 sequences; approximately 15% are singletons. Sample: PBMCs from blood, taken approximately 15 days before vaccination. These receptors were collected from a man in his forties or fifties who received an inactivated influenza vaccine.

The V and J genes are TRBV6-5 and TRBJ2-5; no clear D gene. Deletions cut 8 bases from V and 2 bases from J, with 6 bases between. This CDR3 has 11 amino acids. Germline V lookup: CDR1 MNHEY, CDR2 SVGAGI. The CDR3 bases are TGTGCCAGCGCGCATCAAGAGACCCAGTACTTC. Protein sequence: CASAHQETQYF.

This clonotype turned up a few times. The chain recombines TRBV20-1 with TRBJ2-5; TRBD2 aligns across 9 bases. Germline trimming cut 5 bases from V and 4 bases from J; bases unmatched to any gene: 11. CDR3 size: 15 residues. Germline V CDR1 and CDR2: DFQATT, SNEGSKA (reference sequence). CDR3 DNA sequence: TGCAGTGCTCGGTGGTTAGCGGGAGCGTTAGAGACCCAGTACTTC. This codes for CSARWLAGALETQYF.

This clonotype was recorded a few times. The chain employs TRBV6-2 or TRBV6-3 and TRBJ2-7, with a weak D call TRBD2 (6 bases). The CDR3 runs to 14 residues. Between the trimmed V and J ends, which lost 6 bases and 2 bases, there was a span of 14 bases. The germline gives CDR1 MNHEY, CDR2 SVGEGT. CDR3 in DNA: TGTGCCAGCAGCTCGGACTACTTACCCTACGAGCAGTACTTC. It codes for CASSSDYLPYEQYF.

With regard to this clonotype: A single base separates this from a much larger clone, so it may be a read error. This chain uses TRBV2 with TRBJ2-1; D is unclear. V lost 6 bases and J lost 4, with 4 bases in between. In germline, CDR1 is SNHLY, CDR2 FYNNEI. The CDR3 has 11 amino acids. The CDR3 is CASREYNEQFF. CDR3 nucleotide sequence: TGTGCCAGCAGGGAATACAATGAGCAGTTCTTC.

V gene TRBV6-1 combines with J gene TRBJ2-3; 7 positions match TRBD1. V lost 6 bases, J lost 2 bases, and 8 bases stayed unmatched. Germline values: CDR1 MNHNS, CDR2 SASEGT. The length of the CDR3 is 15 residues. The chain's CDR3 is CASRLTGALTDTQYF. The CDR3 DNA sequence: TGTGCCAGCAGACTAACAGGGGCCCTCACAGATACGCAGTATTTT.

V gene TRBV7-2 combines with J gene TRBJ2-2, with D possibly TRBD1 on 5 matching bases. The CDR3 is made up of 15 amino acids. The germline CDR1 and CDR2 sequences are SGHTA and FQGNSA. Deletions cut 3 bases from V and 1 base from J, with 9 bases between. DNA of the CDR3: TGTGCCAGCAGCTTCACTACAGGGAACACCGGGGAGCTGTTTTTT. Translation gives CASSFTTGNTGELFF. Filled out from reference TRBV7-2 and TRBJ2-2, the complete variable domain reads GAGVSQSPSNKVTEKGKDVELRCDPISGHTALYWYRQSLGQGLEFLIYFQGNSAPDKSGLPSDRFSAERTGGSVSTLTIQRTQQEDSAVYLCASSFTTGNTGELFFGEGSRLTVL.

This clonotype was counted a few times. V is TRBV12-3 or TRBV12-4 and J is TRBJ2-7, with no clear D. The CDR3 length is 13 residues. The germline V and J ends were trimmed by 7 bases and 2 bases, with 12 bases remaining between them. CDR3 sequence: CASTPGWAYEQYF. DNA of the CDR3: TGTGCCAGCACCCCAGGTTGGGCCTACGAGCAGTACTTC.

This clonotype came up a few times. The gene calls are TRBV27 and TRBJ2-7; TRBD2 matches 7 bases. The CDR3 length is 13 residues. Germline V CDR1 and CDR2: MNHEY, SMNVEV (reference sequence). Germline trimming cut 5 bases from V and 4 bases from J; bases unmatched to any gene: 5. The DNA of the CDR3 is TGTGCCAGCAGTAAAGGGAGGGCGTACGAGCAGTACTTC. Its protein is CASSKGRAYEQYF.

The rearrangement joins TRBV7-2 to TRBJ2-1, with a tentative D call TRBD2 (5 bases). The CDR3 runs to 15 residues. The germline V gene encodes CDR1 SGHTA and CDR2 FQGNSA. Trimming took off 1 base at V and 1 base at J, with 8 bases between the two ends. The DNA of the CDR3 is TGTGCCAGCAGCTTAGATAGGACTTCCTACAATGAGCAGTTCTTC. Its translation: CASSLDRTSYNEQFF.

The J gene is TRBJ2-3, the V gene TRBV4-2; 12 bases fit TRBD2. From germline, CDR1 is LGHNA and CDR2 YNFKEQ. The V and J ends lost 4 bases and 3 bases, in that order; junction bases with no gene match: 11. The CDR3 consists of 18 residues. Here the CDR3 DNA reads TGTGCCAGCAGCCTCGGGCTAGCGGGAGGGTTCCTGACAGATACGCAGTATTTT. Protein sequence: CASSLGLAGGFLTDTQYF.

In regard to this clonotype: Being one base from a much bigger clone, this may be a read error. V is TRBV29-1 and J is TRBJ1-1, with no clear D. Germline V CDR1 and CDR2: SQVTM, ANQGSEA. CDR3 length equals 11 residues. In nucleotides, the CDR3 is TGCAGCGTTGAATCGGCGACTGAAGCTCTCTTT. Its translation is CSVESATEALF.

The rearrangement links TRBV10-3 to TRBJ1-5, with TRBD1 as a possible D gene (5 bases). Germline CDR1 reads ENHRY; CDR2 reads SYGVKD. V dropped 0 bases and J dropped 2 bases, with 8 bases sitting between them. CDR3 length: 15 residues. The CDR3 coding sequence is TGTGCCATCAGTGAGTCGGGGGGGGGCAATCAGCCCCAGCATTTT. Translation: CAISESGGGNQPQHF.

The CDR3 sequence: CASSLDLGAYGYTF. The CDR3 DNA reads as TGCGCCAGCAGCTTGGATTTGGGGGCCTATGGCTACACCTTC. This chain links TRBV5-1 with TRBJ1-2, with D possibly TRBD1 on 6 matching bases. Trimming removed 0 bases from V and 4 bases from J, with 10 bases in between. Germline loops: CDR1 SGHRS, CDR2 YFSETQ. The CDR3 is 14 amino acids.

V gene TRBV5-5 combines with J gene TRBJ2-7; the D is unclear. Germline lookup yields CDR1 SGHKS and CDR2 YYEKEE (reference sequence). Trimming removed 4 bases at V and 0 bases at J, with 14 bases between. The CDR3 is 15 residues long. CDR3 nucleotide sequence: TGTGCCAGCAGCCCAAGAGAGCAGAGCTCCTACGAGCAGTACTTC. The encoded protein is CASSPREQSSYEQYF.

This clonotype was observed many times. The chain has TRBV7-6 and TRBJ1-1; unclear D gene. The CDR3 is 15 residues long. The germline V gene encodes CDR1 SGHVS and CDR2 FNYEAQ. V gave up 5 bases and J gave up 5 bases, with 18 bases separating them. CDR3 nucleotide sequence: TGTGCCAGCAGCCCCCGGGCGCAGGCGGGGACTGAAGCTTTCTTT. Amino acid sequence: CASSPRAQAGTEAFF.

The table lists this clonotype with a count of one. This sequence joins TRBV6-5 and TRBJ2-7; TRBD1 might be the D (5 bases). Germline-derived CDR1 and CDR2 are MNHEY and SVGAGI. This CDR3 is 16 amino acids long. The V end lost 0 bases, the J end lost 1 base, and 13 bases lay between the germline ends. CDR3 sequence reads: CASSYSTYTGSYEQYF. For the CDR3, the DNA is TGTGCCAGCAGTTACTCGACGTACACAGGATCCTACGAGCAGTACTTC.

As regards this clonotype: At one end the junction does not follow the germline gene, possibly because of a read error. V is TRBV14 and J is TRBJ2-7; D perhaps matches TRBD2 (6 bases). The CDR3 contains 13 residues. CDR1 and CDR2 from the germline V gene are SGHDN and FVKESK. The CDR3: CTSSQDLRGEQYF. The CDR3 DNA reads TGTACCAGCAGCCAAGATTTGCGGGGCGAGCAGTACTTC.

In this sample, this clonotype turned up many times. The chain couples TRBV20-1 to TRBJ2-5; 9 bases agree with TRBD1. V dropped 5 bases and J dropped 6; count of bases not matched to a gene: 10. CDR3 length equals 14 residues. The germline V gene has CDR1 DFQATT and CDR2 SNEGSKA (reference sequence). In nucleotides, the CDR3 is TGCAGTGCTCCGGACAGGGGTTTGAAAAAGACCCAGTACTTC. Its translation is CSAPDRGLKKTQYF.

The chain has TRBV28 and TRBJ1-1; 10 bases line up with TRBD1. The CDR3 is 17 amino acids. From germline, CDR1 is MDHEN and CDR2 SYDVKM. The ends lost 6 bases at V and 1 base at J; junction bases unmatched: 11. Here the CDR3 reads CASRTGQGGIWNTEAFF. The CDR3 nucleotides read TGTGCCAGCAGAACAGGACAGGGGGGAATATGGAACACTGAAGCTTTCTTT.

This clonotype occurred many times. The chain joins TRBV11-2 to TRBJ2-5, with 9 bases that match TRBD2. Germline lookup yields CDR1 SGHAT and CDR2 FQNNGV. The CDR3 spans 15 residues. The J segment lost 5 bases and the V segment lost 5 bases, leaving 9 bases of the junction unmatched. CDR3 sequence (DNA): TGTGCCAGCAGCCTCGGACTAGCGATGGGGGAGACCCAGTACTTC. Its protein is CASSLGLAMGETQYF.

This clonotype came up a few times. V and J are TRBV6-6 and TRBJ1-1; no definite D call. This CDR3 has 13 residues. V gave up 4 bases and J gave up 5 bases, with 11 bases separating them. Germline V CDR1 and CDR2: MNHNY, SVGAGI (reference sequence). The CDR3 region has the DNA TGTGCCAGCAGTTTCCTCAGTGGGACTGAAGCTTTCTTT. This translates into CASSFLSGTEAFF.

The chain links TRBV12-3 or TRBV12-4 to TRBJ2-3, with D perhaps matching TRBD1 (5 bases). The CDR3 is 14 amino acids. V lost 3 bases to trimming and J lost 4 bases, with 11 bases between them. The CDR3 protein is CASSLVDTADTQYF. Here the CDR3 DNA reads TGTGCCAGCAGTTTGGTGGACACGGCAGATACGCAGTATTTT.

This clonotype was found a few times. J is TRBJ2-7 and V is TRBV7-9; no clear D gene. The CDR3 extends over 16 amino acids. CDR1 is SEHNR, CDR2 FQNEAQ, per germline (reference sequence). The V end lost 0 bases, the J end lost 2 bases, and 14 bases lay between the germline ends. The CDR3 DNA follows: TGTGCCAGCAGCTTAGCTACTCGGTTATCCCCCTACGAGCAGTACTTC. It translates to CASSLATRLSPYEQYF. Supplemented by reference TRBV7-9 and TRBJ2-7, the full variable domain reads DTGVSQNPRHKITKRGQNVTFRCDPISEHNRLYWYRQTLGQGPEFLTYFQNEAQLEKSRLLSDRFSAERPKGSFSTLEIQRTEQGDSAMYLCASSLATRLSPYEQYFGPGTRLTVT.

The chain joins TRBV12-3 or TRBV12-4 to TRBJ2-7; D remains unclear. The CDR3 spans 14 residues. Trimming stripped 4 bases from V and 2 bases from J, with 12 bases between. The CDR3 coding sequence is TGTGCCAGCAGTTCCTCGGACCGGACCTACGAGCAGTACTTC. Protein: CASSSSDRTYEQYF.

The chain uses TRBV29-1 and TRBJ1-2, with D possibly matching TRBD1 (6 bases). Germline loops: CDR1 SQVTM, CDR2 ANQGSEA. This CDR3 region has 15 residues. The germline V and J ends were trimmed by 4 bases and 2 bases, with 17 bases remaining between them. CDR3 sequence: CSVVAPGETNYGYTF. The CDR3 region has the DNA TGCAGCGTTGTGGCGCCAGGGGAGACGAACTATGGCTACACCTTC.

The rearrangement joins TRBV5-1 to TRBJ2-7, with 8 nucleotides matching TRBD1. This CDR3 comprises 14 residues. Germline trimming cut 2 bases from V and 3 bases from J; bases unmatched to any gene: 4. Germline V gene data show CDR1 as SGHRS and CDR2 as YFSETQ. The CDR3 spells CASSLTGGFYEQYF. The CDR3 nucleotides are TGCGCCAGCAGCTTAACAGGGGGGTTCTACGAGCAGTACTTC.

With regard to this clonotype: A much larger clone differs from this one at a single base, so this may be a read error. The V gene is TRBV20-1, the J gene TRBJ2-2, with TRBD2 matching over 7 bases. In germline, CDR1 is DFQATT, CDR2 SNEGSKA (reference sequence). CDR3 length: 16 amino acids. The CDR3 is CGANDRDYLNTGELFF. CDR3 DNA sequence: TGCGGTGCTAACGACCGGGACTACCTGAACACCGGGGAGCTGTTTTTT.

The CDR3 DNA sequence: TGCAGTGCTAGCCTGGGACAGGGGCTAGGTGAAAAACTGTTTTTT. Amino acid sequence: CSASLGQGLGEKLFF. The V and J genes are TRBV20-1 and TRBJ1-4, with 10 positions matching TRBD1. The junction had 8 bases not matched to a gene; V was cut back by 3 bases and J by 7 bases. CDR1 DFQATT and CDR2 SNEGSKA come from the germline V gene (reference sequence). The CDR3 has 15 amino acids.

This clonotype appeared a few times. The V and J genes are TRBV19 and TRBJ2-5; no clear D gene. Trimming stripped 3 bases from V and 3 bases from J, with 8 bases between. The CDR3 sequence is 13 residues long. Germline CDR1 reads LNHDA; CDR2 reads SQIVND (reference sequence). The CDR3 loop reads CASSINTEETQYF. For the CDR3, the DNA is TGTGCCAGTAGTATCAACACCGAAGAGACCCAGTACTTC.

The chain couples TRBV4-3 to TRBJ2-2; maybe TRBD2 (6 bases). The germline gives CDR1 LGHNA, CDR2 YSLEER. V lost 1 base and J 2 bases, leaving 11 bases between the germline ends. The CDR3 length is 16 residues. CDR3: CASSQGWGGNTGELFF. In nucleotides, the CDR3 is TGCGCCAGCAGCCAAGGGTGGGGAGGCAACACCGGGGAGCTGTTTTTT.

The chain uses TRBV11-1 and TRBJ2-1, with D perhaps matching TRBD2 (6 bases). The CDR3 extends over 17 amino acids. The V gene lost 4 bases and the J gene lost 1 base, with 17 bases spanning the gap. Germline V CDR1 and CDR2: SGHAT, FQDESV (reference sequence). The CDR3 here is CASSSDPGRGSYNEQFF. The CDR3 nucleotides read TGTGCCAGCAGCTCTGACCCGGGACGGGGGTCCTACAATGAGCAGTTCTTC.

This clonotype has at least ten counts. The chain combines TRBV29-1 with TRBJ2-7, with D perhaps matching TRBD2 (6 bases). The ends were cut back, 7 bases at V and 1 base at J, with 11 bases in the middle. The CDR3 length is 12 residues. The germline gives CDR1 SQVTM, CDR2 ANQGSEA. CDR3 region: CSEGGKSYEQYF. CDR3 DNA: TGCAGCGAGGGCGGGAAGTCCTACGAGCAGTACTTC.